This record concerns one T cell receptor (beta chain) sequence. This CDR3 is built from 15 residues. CDR1 is SGHTA, CDR2 FQGTGA, per germline. Trimming removed 1 base at V and 2 bases at J, with 10 bases between. The data were produced by immunoSEQ multiplex PCR, yet TCRdb's version contains in-frame clones alone and is incomplete. This sample has around 69,000 clones, with roughly 88% found just once. The data were obtained in a study of technical replicates of blood from several donors. Sequenced sample: PBMCs. V usage is TRBV7-3 and J usage is TRBJ2-3; possible D gene TRBD2, 5 bases. This clonotype was sampled from a human donor in good health. Some clones in this sample may be carry-over from other donors' samples. The CDR3 is CASSLKSGHTDTQYF. The DNA for the CDR3 is TGTGCCAGCAGCTTAAAGAGCGGCCACACAGATACGCAGTATTTT.